The T cell receptor beta chain described here comes from a study of T cells after posttransplantation cyclophosphamide. Findings and limits, study-wide: TRB overlap between skin or GI tissue T cells and blood was limited.

The sample holds many counts of this clone. As yet, its antigen is unknown. The table came from immunoSEQ multiplex PCR; TCRdb's copy has only in-frame clones and leaves some out. The sample yields under 50,000 clones, without any singletons. This CDR3 has 14 amino acids. V lost 2 bases and J 9 bases, leaving 14 bases between the germline ends. The V gene's germline CDR1 is SGHAT and CDR2 FQNNGV. This clonotype was sampled from a man aged 40-49 years in good health, CMV-negative, and a related stem cell transplant donor. The chain recombines TRBV11-2 with TRBJ2-4, with D perhaps matching TRBD2 (7 bases). Sequencing was carried out using PBMCs. In DNA, the CDR3 is TGTGCCAGCAGCTTATCGGGGGGCAGCGGCATTCAGTACTTC. Its protein product is CASSLSGGSGIQYF. The whole variable domain, filled in from reference TRBV11-2 and TRBJ2-4, reads EAGVAQSPRYKIIEKRQSVAFWCNPISGHATLYWYQQILGQGPKLLIQFQNNGVVDDSQLPKDRFSAERLKGVDSTLKIQPAKLEDSAVYLCASSLSGGSGIQYFGAGTRLSVL.